The present entry profiles one TCR beta chain with its context. The table lists this clonotype with a few counts. Its antigen is still unknown. It has no much larger one-base neighbor in the sample; base qualities were not kept. Sequenced on an Illumina HiSeq 1500. Using fastp trimming at Q25 and MiXCR clonotype assembly, TCRdb reanalyzed the public sequencing data and kept in-frame beta chains. Rows are unified per CDR3 protein, each entry keeping the most common DNA and genes. The sample records fewer than 1,000,000 distinct CDR3 sequences, approximately 32% of which are singletons. Together, the top ten hold over 10% of the sample. The sample's treatment or condition label, in plain terms: in vitro stimulation with specific CMV peptide epitopes to enrich CMV-specific T cells. The data originate from a study of T cell repertoires in cytomegalovirus infection (dated by TCRdb to between 2019 and 2020). General notes on the study: The peptide stimulations were aimed at well-studied HLA-B-restricted epitopes as well as recently identified HLA-C-restricted CMV epitopes, whose presentation resists viral immunomodulation. The HLA type of each donor mattered for the analysis, because public TCR beta signatures pointed to carriage of CMV infection along with the matching HLA type. Broad study findings and their caveats: In the ex vivo response, HLA-C-restricted CMV-specific TCR beta clonotypes were dominant, and in two of eight donors the single most frequent clonotype came from this HLA-C-restricted group. Carriers of CMV infection plus the relevant HLA type were discriminated by the cumulative frequency of public TCR beta family members in the study cohort and in an independent roughly 380-donor cohort.

Via the germline V gene, CDR1 is SGDLS and CDR2 YYNGEE. The CDR3, cysteine through phenylalanine, is 13 amino acids long. Only the CDR3 region is kept as DNA, spanning 39 bases read in frame from base 1. V and J lose 2 bases and 4 bases, and a span of 7 bases separates them. The receptor comes from a human donor in good health (CMV status not recorded). Some clones in this sample may be carry-over from other donors' samples. The sample in question was cultured CD8+ T cells from PBMCs, obtained from culture after CMV antigen stimulation. This receptor chain uses TRBV9 and TRBJ2-1; no D gene is confidently identified. CDR3 sequence: CASSVDGYNEQFF. The nucleotides are TGTGCCAGCAGCGTGGACGGATACAATGAGCAGTTCTTC.